The TCR beta chain described here comes from a study of cytotoxic CD8 clonotypes in ibrutinib-treated CLL. At the level of the study: The samples contained over 250,000 productive templates on average. They also contained an average of approximately 97,000 productive rearrangements. Notes on the study in general: Sustained-remission patients were sampled at one set of times and progressing patients at different ones. Clonotypes that were public were uncommon, and they contracted or stayed stable on treatment. T-cell clonality at baseline went above that of age-matched healthy donors and rose and fell with circulating CD8+ T-cell counts.

Assay used: immunoSEQ multiplex PCR; TCRdb lists only in-frame clones, some missing. The repertoire holds 330,000 or so clones, with 67% as singletons. The length of the CDR3 is 19 residues. Germline CDR1 is MNHEY and CDR2 is SMNVEV (reference sequence). Trimming removed 0 bases from V and 0 bases from J, with 19 bases in between. Remarks on this clone: Its antigen is undetermined.

Sample: PBMCs, taken after 36 months of ibrutinib treatment. This TCR was sampled from a human donor with chronic lymphocytic leukemia. The V gene is TRBV27, the J gene TRBJ2-3; no clear D. The CDR3 loop is CASSLSPHGLWASTDTQYF. In DNA, the CDR3 is TGTGCCAGCAGTTTATCACCGCACGGTTTATGGGCGAGCACAGATACGCAGTATTTT.